This TCR beta chain was identified during a study of PD-1 blockade in classical Hodgkin lymphoma. After autologous stem cell transplantation all patients relapsed, and prior brentuximab vedotin exposure differed between cohorts. The assay was immunoSEQ multiplex PCR, and TCRdb's table has in-frame clones only and misses some. The sample comprises about 93,000 clones, roughly four fifths of which are singletons, and roughly 15% rests with the top ten. General observations from the study: Complete responders possessed baseline diversity comparable to newly diagnosed patients. Reports described newly diagnosed patients as having lower baseline TCR diversity than healthy donors.

With regard to this clone: Its antigen is not known.

Sample: peripheral blood mononuclear cells (PBMCs), taken before the second cycle of nivolumab. This clonotype originated in a human donor with classical Hodgkin lymphoma.

The CDR3 coding sequence is TGTGCCAGCAGCGGGCGCGGGGAGCTGTTTTTT. This gives the protein CASSGRGELFF. The chain links TRBV9 to TRBJ2-2; D uncertain. Deletions cut 3 bases from V and 7 bases from J, with 4 bases between. CDR1 is SGDLS, CDR2 YYNGEE, per germline. CDR3 length equals 11 residues.